This TCR beta chain was found in a study of cytomegalovirus exposure and HLA in healthy donors. A multiplex PCR was run with 60 Vbeta primers and 13 Jbeta primers. The repertoire was sequenced with immunoSEQ multiplex PCR; TCRdb's copy has only in-frame clones and lacks some. The sample comprises 200,000 to 250,000 clones, around 76% of which are singletons, and 5% to 6% rests with the top ten. Trimming took 2 bases from V and 7 from J, leaving 11 bases between them. CDR3 length: 12 residues. CDR1 is GTSNPN and CDR2 is SVGIG in the germline V gene (reference sequence). Source material: PBMCs. This TCR was recovered from a woman in her forties in good health and CMV-seropositive. The chain carries TRBV30 and TRBJ1-2; TRBD1 is a possible D gene (6 bases). The CDR3 reads CAWSLGGFGYTF. Here the CDR3 DNA reads TGTGCCTGGAGTCTTGGGGGCTTTGGCTACACCTTC.